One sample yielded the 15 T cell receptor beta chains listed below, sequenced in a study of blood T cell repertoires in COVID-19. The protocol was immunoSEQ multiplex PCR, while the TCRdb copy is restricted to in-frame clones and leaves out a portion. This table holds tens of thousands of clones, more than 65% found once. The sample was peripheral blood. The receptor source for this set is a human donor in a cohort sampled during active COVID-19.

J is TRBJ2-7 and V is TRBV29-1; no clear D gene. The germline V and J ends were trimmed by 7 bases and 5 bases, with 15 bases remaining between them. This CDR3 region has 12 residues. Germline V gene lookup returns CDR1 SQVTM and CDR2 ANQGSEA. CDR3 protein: CSALEPGDEQYF. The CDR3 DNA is TGCAGCGCCCTAGAGCCCGGAGACGAGCAGTACTTC.

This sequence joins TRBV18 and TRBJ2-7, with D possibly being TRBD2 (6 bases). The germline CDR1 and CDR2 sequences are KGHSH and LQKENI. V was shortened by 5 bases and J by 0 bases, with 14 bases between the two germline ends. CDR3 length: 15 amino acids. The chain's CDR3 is CASSTKVGGSYEQYF. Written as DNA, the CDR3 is TGTGCCAGCTCAACCAAGGTGGGGGGCTCCTACGAGCAGTACTTC.

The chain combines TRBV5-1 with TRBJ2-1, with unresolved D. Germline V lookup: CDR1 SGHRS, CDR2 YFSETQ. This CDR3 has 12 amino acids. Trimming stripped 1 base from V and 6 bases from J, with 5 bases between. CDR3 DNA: TGCGCCAGCAGCTTGCCCGGCAATGAGCAGTTCTTC. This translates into CASSLPGNEQFF. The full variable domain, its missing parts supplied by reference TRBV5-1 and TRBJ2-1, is KAGVTQTPRYLIKTRGQQVTLSCSPISGHRSVSWYQQTPGQGLQFLFEYFSETQRNKGNFPGRFSGRQFSNSRSEMNVSTLELGDSALYLCASSLPGNEQFFGPGTRLTVL.

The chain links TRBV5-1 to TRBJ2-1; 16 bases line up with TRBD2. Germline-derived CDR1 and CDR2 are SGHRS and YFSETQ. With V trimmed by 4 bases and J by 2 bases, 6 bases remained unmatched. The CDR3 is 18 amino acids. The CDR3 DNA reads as TGCGCCAGCAGCGCTCCGGGACTAGCGGGAGGGCCCTACAATGAGCAGTTCTTC. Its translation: CASSAPGLAGGPYNEQFF.

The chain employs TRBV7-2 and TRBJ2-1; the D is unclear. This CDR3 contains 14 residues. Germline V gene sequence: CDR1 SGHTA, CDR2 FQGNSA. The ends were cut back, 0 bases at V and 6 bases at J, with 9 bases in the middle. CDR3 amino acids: CASSLASTGNEQFF. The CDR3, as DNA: TGTGCCAGCAGCTTAGCCTCCACCGGCAATGAGCAGTTCTTC.

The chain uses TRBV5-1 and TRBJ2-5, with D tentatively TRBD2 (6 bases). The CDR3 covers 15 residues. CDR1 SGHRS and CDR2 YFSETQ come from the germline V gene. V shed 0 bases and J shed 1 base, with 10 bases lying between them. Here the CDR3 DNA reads TGCGCCAGCAGCTTGGGCGGGACCCGCCAAGAGACCCAGTACTTC. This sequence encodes CASSLGGTRQETQYF.

The CDR3 DNA follows: TGCAGCGTTGGGACTTCTGAAAACATTCAGTACTTC. This encodes CSVGTSENIQYF. This chain links TRBV29-1 with TRBJ2-4; D may be TRBD2 (5 bases). V was clipped by 4 bases and J by 5 bases, with 9 bases between them. The CDR3 is 12 amino acids. CDR1 is SQVTM, CDR2 ANQGSEA, per germline.

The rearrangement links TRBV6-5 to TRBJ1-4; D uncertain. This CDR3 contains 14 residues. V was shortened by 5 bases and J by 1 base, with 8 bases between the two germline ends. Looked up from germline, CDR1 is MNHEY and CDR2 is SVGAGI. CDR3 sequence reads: CASSPGETNEKLFF. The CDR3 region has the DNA TGTGCCAGCAGTCCCGGGGAAACTAATGAAAAACTGTTTTTT.

CDR3 in amino acids: CASSQGLAGGEQYF. CDR3 nucleotides: TGTGCCAGCAGCCAGGGACTAGCGGGTGGAGAGCAGTACTTC. The chain links TRBV11-2 to TRBJ2-7; 12 bases map to TRBD2. The CDR3 has 14 amino acids. Trimming took 5 bases from V and 7 from J; bases not matched to a gene: 6. The germline V gene has CDR1 SGHAT and CDR2 FQNNGV. Drawing the rest from reference TRBV11-2 and TRBJ2-7, the complete variable domain is EAGVAQSPRYKIIEKRQSVAFWCNPISGHATLYWYQQILGQGPKLLIQFQNNGVVDDSQLPKDRFSAERLKGVDSTLKIQPAKLEDSAVYLCASSQGLAGGEQYFGPGTRLTVT.

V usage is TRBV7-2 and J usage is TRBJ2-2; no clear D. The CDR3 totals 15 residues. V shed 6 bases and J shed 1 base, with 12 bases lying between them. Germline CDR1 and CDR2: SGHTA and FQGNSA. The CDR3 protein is CASSWAPGNTGELFF. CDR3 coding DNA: TGTGCCAGCAGTTGGGCCCCTGGGAACACCGGGGAGCTGTTTTTT. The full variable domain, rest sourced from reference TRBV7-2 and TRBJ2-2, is GAGVSQSPSNKVTEKGKDVELRCDPISGHTALYWYRQSLGQGLEFLIYFQGNSAPDKSGLPSDRFSAERTGGSVSTLTIQRTQQEDSAVYLCASSWAPGNTGELFFGEGSRLTVL.

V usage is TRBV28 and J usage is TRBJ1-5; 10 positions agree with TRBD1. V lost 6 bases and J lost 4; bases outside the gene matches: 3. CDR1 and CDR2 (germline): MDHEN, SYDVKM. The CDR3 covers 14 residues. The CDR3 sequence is CASSQGQGNQPQHF. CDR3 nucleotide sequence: TGTGCCAGCAGCCAGGGACAGGGGAATCAGCCCCAGCATTTT. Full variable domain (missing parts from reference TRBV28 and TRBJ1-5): DVKVTQSSRYLVKRTGEKVFLECVQDMDHENMFWYRQDPGLGLRLIYFSYDVKMKEKGDIPEGYSVSREKKERFSLILESASTNQTSMYLCASSQGQGNQPQHFGDGTRLSIL.

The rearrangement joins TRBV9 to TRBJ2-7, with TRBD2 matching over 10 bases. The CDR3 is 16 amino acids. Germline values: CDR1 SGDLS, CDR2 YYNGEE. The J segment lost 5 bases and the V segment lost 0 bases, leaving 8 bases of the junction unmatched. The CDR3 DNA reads TGTGCCAGCAGCGTAGGGGCTAGCGGGAGCATCGACGAGCAGTACTTC. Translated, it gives CASSVGASGSIDEQYF.

The CDR3 region has the DNA TGTGCCAGCAGTTTCGGGGGGCGCACTGAAGCTTTCTTT. Protein sequence: CASSFGGRTEAFF. This chain joins TRBV12-3 or TRBV12-4 and TRBJ1-1; maybe TRBD1 (6 bases). V lost 3 bases, J lost 4 bases, and 9 bases lay in between. The CDR3 sequence is 13 residues long.

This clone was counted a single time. DNA of the CDR3: TGTGCCACCCTAAAGACTAGCGGGAGCCCCGAGCAGTACTTC. Translation: CATLKTSGSPEQYF. The V call is TRBV10-3, the J call TRBJ2-7; TRBD2 matches 12 bases. The germline V gene encodes CDR1 ENHRY and CDR2 SYGVKD. CDR3 length: 14 residues. Germline trimming cut 10 bases from V and 6 bases from J; bases unmatched to any gene: 10.

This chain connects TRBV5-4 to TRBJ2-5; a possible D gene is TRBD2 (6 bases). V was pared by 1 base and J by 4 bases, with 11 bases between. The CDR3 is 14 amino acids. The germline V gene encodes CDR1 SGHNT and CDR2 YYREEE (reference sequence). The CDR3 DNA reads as TGTGCCAGCAGCTTGCTAGCGCGACGAGAGACCCAGTACTTC. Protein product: CASSLLARRETQYF.